This entry lists 2 T cell receptor beta chains sequenced from one sample in a study of cytomegalovirus exposure and HLA in healthy donors. Use of 60 Vbeta and 13 Jbeta primers characterized the PCR. Sequencing used immunoSEQ multiplex PCR; TCRdb keeps in-frame clones, though not all of them. The repertoire holds about 150,000 clones, with about three quarters as singletons. The sample taken for sequencing was PBMCs. These receptors were collected from a woman in her twenties or thirties in good health and CMV-seronegative.

As DNA, the CDR3 is TGCGCCAGCAGCCGCTCCGGGACTCCGAATGAGCAGTACTTC. Translation: CASSRSGTPNEQYF. The chain uses TRBV4-1 and TRBJ2-5; TRBD2 might be the D (6 bases). V dropped 4 bases and J dropped 11 bases, with 20 bases sitting between them. Germline V CDR1 and CDR2: MGHRA, YSYEKL. The CDR3 loop spans 14 amino acids.

The chain employs TRBV30 and TRBJ1-2; 7 nucleotides match TRBD1. The CDR3 runs to 17 residues. Germline V gene data show CDR1 as GTSNPN and CDR2 as SVGIG (reference sequence). V dropped 2 bases and J dropped 1; count of bases not matched to a gene: 13. The CDR3 reads CAWSPPGQRAGNYGYTF. The CDR3 coding sequence is TGTGCCTGGAGTCCACCGGGACAGAGGGCGGGTAACTATGGCTACACCTTC.